Below are 32 T cell receptor beta chains sequenced from a single sample in a study of blood T cell repertoires in COVID-19. Sequencing was performed with immunoSEQ multiplex PCR; in TCRdb, only in-frame clones are kept and a portion is missing. The sample shows under 500,000 clones, around nine tenths of them seen only once. Material: PBMCs or T cells enriched from blood (not recorded which). These receptors came from a woman between 18 and 29 years old with acute COVID-19.

This chain connects TRBV7-9 to TRBJ1-2; 7 bases line up with TRBD1. Trimming at V came to 8 bases and at J to 3 bases, leaving 6 bases not matched to a gene. This CDR3 has 13 residues. Per the germline V gene, CDR1 is SEHNR and CDR2 is FQNEAQ (reference sequence). The CDR3 loop reads CASLTGLHYGYTF. CDR3 DNA sequence: TGTGCCAGCTTGACAGGGTTACACTATGGCTACACCTTC.

The V and J genes are TRBV27 and TRBJ1-5; D perhaps matches TRBD1 (5 bases). CDR3 length equals 13 residues. From germline, CDR1 is MNHEY and CDR2 SMNVEV (reference sequence). Trimming removed 5 bases from V and 4 bases from J, with 9 bases in between. Here the CDR3 DNA reads TGTGCCAGCAGTCCAGGGTCAAATCAGCCCCAGCATTTT. Amino acid sequence: CASSPGSNQPQHF.

This chain joins TRBV4-3 and TRBJ2-1; 11 bases are shared with TRBD2. V gave up 2 bases and J gave up 7 bases; unmatched junction bases: 7. The germline V gene encodes CDR1 LGHNA and CDR2 YSLEER. This CDR3 contains 16 residues. The CDR3 region is CASSQTGLAEGNEQFF. CDR3 nucleotide sequence: TGCGCCAGCAGCCAAACGGGACTAGCGGAGGGGAATGAGCAGTTCTTC.

This clone was picked up one time. The genes are TRBV2 and TRBJ1-2, with D tentatively TRBD1 (6 bases). This CDR3 is built from 14 residues. The germline V gene has CDR1 SNHLY and CDR2 FYNNEI. V was shortened by 3 bases and J by 6 bases, with 14 bases between the two germline ends. The CDR3 protein is CASSEVPRGDGYTF. The CDR3 nucleotides are TGTGCCAGCAGTGAGGTGCCCAGGGGAGATGGCTACACCTTC.

The chain is built from TRBV11-2 and TRBJ2-3; a weak D match, TRBD2 (6 bases). Trimming removed 5 bases from V and 4 bases from J, with 10 bases in between. Germline CDR1 reads SGHAT; CDR2 reads FQNNGV. The CDR3 contains 13 residues. CDR3 sequence: CASSRGLADTQYF. CDR3 nucleotide sequence: TGTGCCAGCAGCCGGGGACTTGCAGATACGCAGTATTTT.

V usage is TRBV13 and J usage is TRBJ2-4; 10 bases are shared with TRBD2. This CDR3 is 15 amino acids long. Germline V gene data show CDR1 as PRHDT and CDR2 as FYEKMQ (reference sequence). Unmatched junction bases numbered 6, after V lost 6 bases and J lost 4 bases. CDR3 amino acids: CASSGTSGEKNIQYF. In DNA, the CDR3 is TGTGCCAGCAGTGGAACTAGCGGGGAGAAAAACATTCAGTACTTC.

The gene calls are TRBV12-3 or TRBV12-4 and TRBJ2-7, with TRBD1 as a possible D gene (6 bases). The CDR3 runs 12 residues. The V end was cut by 5 bases, the J end by 6 bases, with 11 bases between. CDR3 amino acids: CASSGTGLEQYF. CDR3 coding DNA: TGTGCCAGCAGTGGAACAGGGCTCGAGCAGTACTTC.

This chain links TRBV20-1 with TRBJ1-2, with D possibly TRBD1 on 5 matching bases. CDR1 and CDR2 (germline): DFQATT, SNEGSKA (reference sequence). The CDR3 is made up of 12 amino acids. Deletions cut 3 bases from V and 3 bases from J, with 8 bases between. CDR3 region: CSASSRDYGYTF. The CDR3 bases are TGCAGTGCTAGTTCCAGGGACTATGGCTACACCTTC.

This clone was seen only a few times. The J gene is TRBJ2-7, the V gene TRBV10-1; TRBD1 matches 8 bases. The V gene end was trimmed by 9 bases and the J gene end by 2 bases; junction bases not matched to a gene: 6. CDR1 and CDR2 (germline): WNHNN, SYGVQD (reference sequence). The CDR3 is 13 residues long. CDR3 protein: CASSDREPYEQYF. The CDR3 coding sequence is TGCGCCAGTTCGGACAGGGAACCCTACGAGCAGTACTTC.

This clone has only one observation. The CDR3 reads CASSLIPPSGGDGYTF. As DNA, the CDR3 is TGTGCCAGCAGTTTAATTCCACCTTCAGGGGGCGATGGCTACACCTTC. This chain joins TRBV27 and TRBJ1-2; TRBD1 matches 8 bases. Germline V gives CDR1 MNHEY, CDR2 SMNVEV (reference sequence). The ends lost 2 bases at V and 6 bases at J; junction bases unmatched: 11. This CDR3 region has 16 residues.

The chain recombines TRBV7-9 with TRBJ2-7, with 12 bases fitting TRBD1. This CDR3 is built from 15 residues. Germline V gene data show CDR1 as SEHNR and CDR2 as FQNEAQ (reference sequence). V was pared by 5 bases and J by 4 bases, with 6 bases of the junction left unmatched. CDR3 bases: TGTGCCAGCAGCCGGGGACAGGGGGCCGAATACGAGCAGTACTTC. This encodes CASSRGQGAEYEQYF.

V gene TRBV5-1 combines with J gene TRBJ2-7; D remains unclear. Germline-derived CDR1 and CDR2 are SGHRS and YFSETQ. The length of the CDR3 is 13 residues. Deletions cut 5 bases from V and 3 bases from J, with 12 bases between. The CDR3 nucleotides read TGCGCCAGCAGGTCAGGTGCTGACTACGAGCAGTACTTC. Translating gives CASRSGADYEQYF.

The rearrangement uses TRBV28 and TRBJ1-1; 8 bases agree with TRBD1. The V gene's germline CDR1 is MDHEN and CDR2 SYDVKM. V dropped 6 bases and J dropped 4; count of bases not matched to a gene: 4. This CDR3 region has 13 residues. CDR3 coding DNA: TGTGCCAGCAGGATGACAGGGGCCACTGAAGCTTTCTTT. It translates to CASRMTGATEAFF.

This chain uses TRBV28 with TRBJ1-5; 8 bases align to TRBD1. There are 19 residues in the CDR3. Trimming cost V 6 bases and J 4 bases; bases outside gene matches: 20. Per the germline V gene, CDR1 is MDHEN and CDR2 is SYDVKM. CDR3: CASSFVFFLGTGENQPQHF. CDR3 DNA: TGTGCCAGCAGCTTCGTATTTTTCCTCGGGACAGGCGAAAATCAGCCCCAGCATTTT.

The chain carries TRBV19 and TRBJ1-5, with a possible D match to TRBD1 (6 bases). The ends were cut back, 1 base at V and 6 bases at J, with 13 bases in the middle. The CDR3 runs to 15 residues. CDR1 is LNHDA, CDR2 SQIVND, per germline (reference sequence). CDR3 in amino acids: CASSIGVGGGQPQHF. The CDR3, as DNA: TGTGCCAGTAGTATAGGTGTGGGAGGGGGTCAGCCCCAGCATTTT.

This rearrangement joins TRBV7-6 to TRBJ1-5; the D gene is possibly TRBD1 (6 bases). V lost 0 bases, J lost 7 bases, and 13 bases lay in between. Germline CDR1 is SGHVS and CDR2 is FNYEAQ. The CDR3 contains 15 residues. The CDR3 reads CASSLAPQGSQPQHF. CDR3 coding DNA: TGTGCCAGCAGCTTAGCGCCACAGGGAAGCCAGCCCCAGCATTTT.

The DNA of the CDR3 is TGTGCCACCAGTGATTGGTTGCAGGGCTACACCTTC. Its translation is CATSDWLQGYTF. The rearrangement uses TRBV24-1 and TRBJ1-2; D not certain. Trimming stripped 2 bases from V and 8 bases from J, with 8 bases between. Per the germline V gene, CDR1 is KGHDR and CDR2 is SFDVKD. The CDR3 spans 12 residues.

This clone was counted between two and nine times. The chain couples TRBV5-1 to TRBJ2-5; possibly TRBD2 for D (5 bases). Germline-derived CDR1 and CDR2 are SGHRS and YFSETQ. With 2 bases removed from V and 1 base from J, the gap between germline ends came to 6 bases. The CDR3 sequence is 13 residues long. CDR3 nucleotides: TGCGCCAGCAGCTTCGGACTCCAAGAGACCCAGTACTTC. It yields the protein CASSFGLQETQYF.

The gene calls are TRBV10-2 and TRBJ2-1; TRBD2 aligns across 11 bases. The junction had 18 bases not matched to a gene; V was cut back by 10 bases and J by 10 bases. The germline CDR1 and CDR2 sequences are WSHSY and SAAADI. This CDR3 has 16 amino acids. The CDR3 spells CATTDRGLAGGGEQFF. CDR3 sequence (DNA): TGCGCCACCACCGACCGTGGACTAGCGGGCGGGGGGGAGCAGTTCTTC.

The chain is built from TRBV19 and TRBJ2-2, with 7 bases identical to TRBD2. V shed 1 base and J 3 bases; nucleotides not matched to a gene: 5. This CDR3 has 16 residues. Per the germline V gene, CDR1 is LNHDA and CDR2 is SQIVND (reference sequence). CDR3 in DNA: TGTGCCAGTAGTATAGGGCCTAGCGGTGACACCGGGGAGCTGTTTTTT. This codes for CASSIGPSGDTGELFF.

The chain has TRBV9 and TRBJ2-7, with TRBD2 matching over 9 bases. The CDR3 runs 15 residues. J was trimmed by 3 bases and V by 0 bases; bases with no gene match: 4. Germline values: CDR1 SGDLS, CDR2 YYNGEE. CDR3 amino acids: CASSVGQTSGYEQYF. CDR3 nucleotides: TGTGCCAGCAGCGTAGGTCAGACTAGCGGCTACGAGCAGTACTTC. The entire variable domain, with the rest obtained from reference TRBV9 and TRBJ2-7, is as follows: DSGVTQTPKHLITATGQRVTLRCSPRSGDLSVYWYQQSLDQGLQFLIQYYNGEERAKGNILERFSAQQFPDLHSELNLSSLELGDSALYFCASSVGQTSGYEQYFGPGTRLTVT.

The gene calls are TRBV27 and TRBJ1-1; TRBD1 is a possible D gene (6 bases). The CDR3 extends over 14 amino acids. V was shortened by 4 bases and J by 3 bases, with 12 bases between the two germline ends. Germline values: CDR1 MNHEY, CDR2 SMNVEV (reference sequence). CDR3 coding DNA: TGTGCCAGCAGTTACCTCAGGGGAGACACTGAAGCTTTCTTT. It encodes CASSYLRGDTEAFF.

In its sample, this clone was seen a few times. This chain connects TRBV2 to TRBJ1-1, with 9 bases lining up with TRBD1. In germline, CDR1 is SNHLY, CDR2 FYNNEI. V was pared by 5 bases and J by 4 bases, with 5 bases of the junction left unmatched. The CDR3 loop spans 14 amino acids. The CDR3 loop is CASSLQGAITEAFF. CDR3 DNA: TGTGCCAGCAGTTTACAGGGGGCCATCACTGAAGCTTTCTTT.

The chain has TRBV4-3 and TRBJ2-3, with 7 bases aligning to TRBD1. The CDR3 extends over 17 amino acids. CDR1 and CDR2 (germline): LGHNA, YSLEER. The V segment lost 3 bases and the J segment 0 bases; nucleotides outside the gene matches: 9. The CDR3: CASSHSPPGQSTDTQYF. The CDR3 DNA sequence: TGCGCCAGCAGCCATTCCCCGCCGGGACAGAGCACAGATACGCAGTATTTT.

The chain has TRBV15 and TRBJ2-5; D is ambiguous. From germline, CDR1 is LNHNV and CDR2 YYDKDF (reference sequence). The CDR3 is made up of 15 amino acids. V was cut by 0 bases and J by 1 base, with 9 bases left in between. The CDR3 is CATSRDQKSQETQYF. CDR3 DNA sequence: TGTGCCACCAGCAGAGACCAAAAATCCCAAGAGACCCAGTACTTC.

J is TRBJ1-2 and V is TRBV28; TRBD1 agrees at 9 bases. The CDR3 length is 12 residues. J lost 13 bases, V lost 7 bases, and 10 bases had no gene match. CDR1 is MDHEN, CDR2 SYDVKM, per germline. CDR3 sequence (DNA): TGTGCCAGCATCCGGGACAGGGAGGGACCCACCTTC. Translation: CASIRDREGPTF.

The rearrangement uses TRBV9 and TRBJ1-1; D ambiguous. V gave up 2 bases and J gave up 3 bases, with 11 bases separating them. CDR1 and CDR2 (germline): SGDLS, YYNGEE. The CDR3 is made up of 14 amino acids. This CDR3 reads CASSVTNEDTEAFF. The CDR3 region has the DNA TGTGCCAGCAGCGTCACCAACGAGGACACTGAAGCTTTCTTT.

This sequence joins TRBV30 and TRBJ1-5, with TRBD1 matching over 8 bases. This CDR3 is built from 13 residues. CDR1 is GTSNPN, CDR2 SVGIG, per germline (reference sequence). Trimming cost V 2 bases and J 7 bases; bases outside gene matches: 4. CDR3 nucleotide sequence: TGTGCCTGGAGTTCCTCAGGGGGCCAGCCCCAGCATTTT. Residues: CAWSSSGGQPQHF.

In regard to this clone: A junction boundary mismatches the germline segment, possibly from a read error. The chain recombines TRBV27 with TRBJ2-5; 9 bases line up with TRBD2. Per germline, CDR1 MNHEY and CDR2 SMNVEV (reference sequence). The CDR3 is 14 amino acids. The CDR3 sequence is CVSSFVSGRETQYF. DNA of the CDR3: TGTGTCAGCAGTTTCGTTAGCGGGAGAGAGACCCAGTACTTC.

In this sample, this clone turned up once. The chain has TRBV7-6 and TRBJ2-5, with 12 bases aligning to TRBD1. Per the germline V gene, CDR1 is SGHVS and CDR2 is FNYEAQ. The V gene end was trimmed by 4 bases and the J gene end by 4 bases; junction bases not matched to a gene: 4. The CDR3 runs 15 residues. The CDR3 sequence: CASSYGTGGSETQYF. As DNA, the CDR3 is TGTGCCAGCAGCTACGGGACAGGGGGCTCAGAGACCCAGTACTTC.

This chain joins TRBV29-1 and TRBJ2-1; 10 positions agree with TRBD1. The V and J ends lost 2 bases and 0 bases, in that order; junction bases with no gene match: 13. This CDR3 contains 19 residues. Germline V gene sequence: CDR1 SQVTM, CDR2 ANQGSEA. The CDR3 DNA is TGCAGCGTTGAATTTTGGGACAGGGGTCCCGAAATCTCCTACAATGAGCAGTTCTTC. It is translated as CSVEFWDRGPEISYNEQFF.

The V and J genes are TRBV28 and TRBJ1-2; 7 bases are a match to TRBD1. The CDR3 runs to 12 residues. The ends lost 3 bases at V and 9 bases at J; junction bases unmatched: 4. Germline lookup yields CDR1 MDHEN and CDR2 SYDVKM. The CDR3 bases are TGTGCCAGCAGTTTTTCGGACAGGCGCTACACCTTC. Translation: CASSFSDRRYTF.